This entry concerns a single T cell receptor (beta chain). Its specificity is unknown. A read error may explain this, as a much larger clone is one base away. In germline, CDR1 is SGHTA, CDR2 FQGNSA. The CDR3 has 16 residues. These data come from a study of blood T cells in healthy people across ages. The study's findings and limits: Whereas aged donors had fewer naive CD4+ cells, long-lived donors had more of them and higher diversity. No one knew whether donors had CMV, which possibly confounded expanded clonotype changes. TCR beta diversity per million T cells fell roughly linearly with age.

A second roughly 7 to 11 cycle PCR used barcoded and J-beta primers. Each cDNA molecule was tagged by a template-switch adaptor with 12 random nucleotides. From the 5' RACE reads, TCRdb called clonotypes with MiXCR, one entry per CDR3 protein. The table has approximately 810,000 distinct CDR3 sequences, 29% seen once; the top ten hold about 18%. V is TRBV7-2 and J is TRBJ2-3; D is perhaps TRBD1 or TRBD2 (6 bases each). The TCR sequence derives from an elderly woman in good health. Sample: blood. CDR3 DNA: TGTGCCAGCAACTTAATTCCGGGGGCGGGCACAGATACGCAGTATTTT. This translates into CASNLIPGAGTDTQYF.